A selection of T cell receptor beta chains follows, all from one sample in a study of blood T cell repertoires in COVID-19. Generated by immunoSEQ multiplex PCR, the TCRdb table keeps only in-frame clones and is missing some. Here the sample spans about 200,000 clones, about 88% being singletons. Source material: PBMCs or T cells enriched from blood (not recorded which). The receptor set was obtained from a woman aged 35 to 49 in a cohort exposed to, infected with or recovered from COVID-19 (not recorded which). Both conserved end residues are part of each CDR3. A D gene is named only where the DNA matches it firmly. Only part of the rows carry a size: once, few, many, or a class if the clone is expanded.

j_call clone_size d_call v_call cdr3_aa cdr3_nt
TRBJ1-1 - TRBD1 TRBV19 CASSTTLFTGGSRGTEAFF TGTGCCAGTAGTACCACCCTCTTTACAGGGGGCTCAAGGGGAACTGAAGCTTTCTTT
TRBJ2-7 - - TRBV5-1 CASSSLGQPAYEQYF TGCGCCAGCAGCAGTTTAGGACAGCCGGCCTACGAGCAGTACTTC
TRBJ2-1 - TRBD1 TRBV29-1 CSGSPRDSYNEQFF TGCAGCGGTAGCCCCCGGGACAGCTACAATGAGCAGTTCTTC
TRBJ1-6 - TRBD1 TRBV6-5 CASRIQGEESPLHF TGTGCCAGCAGAATACAGGGGGAGGAATCACCCCTCCACTTT
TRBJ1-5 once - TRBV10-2 CASSDRFVNQPQHF TGCGCCAGCAGTGACAGGTTCGTAAATCAGCCCCAGCATTTT
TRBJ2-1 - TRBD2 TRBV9 CASSQPASGAKNEQFF TGTGCCAGCAGCCAACCTGCTAGCGGGGCGAAGAATGAGCAGTTCTTC
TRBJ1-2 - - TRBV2 CASTGGGGYTF TGTGCCAGCACCGGGGGGGGCGGCTACACCTTC
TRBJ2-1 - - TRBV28 CASTLVGPIYNEQFF TGTGCCAGCACCCTGGTGGGCCCCATCTACAATGAGCAGTTCTTC
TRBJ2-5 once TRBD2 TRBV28 CASSSSGGAETQYF TGTGCCAGCAGTTCCAGCGGGGGGGCTGAGACCCAGTACTTC
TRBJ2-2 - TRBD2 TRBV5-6 CASSLKRGGNTGELFF TGTGCCAGCAGCCTTAAGCGGGGGGGCAACACCGGGGAGCTGTTTTTT
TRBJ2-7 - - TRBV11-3 CASSLRLEQYF TGTGCCAGCAGCTTACGACTAGAGCAGTACTTC
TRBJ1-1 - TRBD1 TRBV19 CASSPYPDRAGAFF TGTGCCAGTAGTCCATACCCTGACAGGGCTGGGGCTTTCTTT
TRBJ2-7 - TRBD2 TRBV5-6 CASSLGGGKSYEQYF TGTGCCAGCAGCTTGGGCGGGGGGAAGAGCTACGAGCAGTACTTC
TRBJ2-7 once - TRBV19 CASSPQVRSTYEQYF TGTGCCAGTAGTCCGCAGGTTAGAAGTACCTACGAGCAGTACTTC
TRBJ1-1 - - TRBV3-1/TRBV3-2 CASSQESGVVAEAFF TGTGCCAGCAGCCAAGAATCAGGGGTGGTTGCTGAAGCTTTCTTT
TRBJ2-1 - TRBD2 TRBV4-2 CASSLNGGRGYNEQFF TGTGCCAGCAGCCTAAATGGGGGGAGGGGCTACAATGAGCAGTTCTTC
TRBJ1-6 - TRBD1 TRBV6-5 CASSRTGGTPLHF TGTGCCAGCAGTAGGACAGGGGGCACACCCCTCCACTTT
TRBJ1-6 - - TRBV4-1 CASSQDPQAYNSPLHF TGCGCCAGCAGCCAAGATCCACAAGCCTATAATTCACCCCTCCACTTT
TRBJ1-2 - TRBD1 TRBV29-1 CSVGTEDGYTF TGCAGCGTCGGGACAGAGGATGGCTACACCTTC
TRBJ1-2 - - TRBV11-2 CASSLEYGGNYGYTF TGTGCCAGCAGCTTAGAATACGGCGGGAACTATGGCTACACCTTC
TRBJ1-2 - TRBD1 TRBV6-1 CASSEGTQGARGYTF TGTGCCAGCAGTGAAGGGACCCAGGGGGCGAGAGGCTACACCTTC
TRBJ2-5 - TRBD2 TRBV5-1 CASSFRSGRASETQYF TGCGCCAGCAGCTTTAGAAGCGGGAGGGCCAGTGAGACCCAGTACTTC
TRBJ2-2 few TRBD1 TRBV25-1 CASSGGTGSGELFF TGTGCCAGCAGTGGCGGGACAGGGTCCGGGGAGCTGTTTTTT
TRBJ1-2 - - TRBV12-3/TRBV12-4 CASTDPDSYGYTF TGTGCCAGCACCGACCCCGACAGCTATGGCTACACCTTC
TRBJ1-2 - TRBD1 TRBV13 CASSSRDSARFGYTF TGTGCCAGCAGCTCAAGGGACAGCGCCCGTTTTGGCTACACCTTC
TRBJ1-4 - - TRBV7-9 CASSVGGEKLFF TGTGCCAGCAGCGTCGGAGGGGAAAAACTGTTTTTT
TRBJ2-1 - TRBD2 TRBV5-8 CASSVRTSGRSNEQFF TGTGCCAGCAGCGTAAGGACTAGCGGGAGATCTAATGAGCAGTTCTTC
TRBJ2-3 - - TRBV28 CASSLGRGRLSTDTQYF TGTGCCAGCAGTTTGGGTAGAGGTAGGCTTAGCACAGATACGCAGTATTTT
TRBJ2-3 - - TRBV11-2 CASSLGQRGDTQYF TGTGCCAGCAGCTTGGGACAGCGGGGGGATACGCAGTATTTT
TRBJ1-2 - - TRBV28 CASSPGRGPVDGYTF TGTGCCAGCAGCCCCGGGCGGGGCCCCGTCGATGGCTACACCTTC
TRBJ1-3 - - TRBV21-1 CASSNSTRTRNTIYF TGTGCCAGCAGCAACTCGACACGGACAAGAAACACCATATATTTT